These 25 T cell receptor beta chains share one sample of origin, sequenced in a study of blood T cell repertoires in COVID-19. This table comes from immunoSEQ multiplex PCR, and its TCRdb copy is limited to in-frame clones, with some not included. The data hold tens of thousands of clones, with approximately 74% observed a single time. Source material: peripheral blood. The receptors were gathered from a human donor with acute or convalescent COVID-19. The donor label of this sample is uncertain.

This chain connects TRBV7-3 to TRBJ1-6; D unresolved. V lost 6 bases, J lost 9 bases, and 12 bases lay in between. CDR1 SGHTA and CDR2 FQGTGA come from the germline V gene. The CDR3 runs to 13 residues. CDR3 protein: CASSSGGSSPLHF. The CDR3 bases are TGTGCCAGCAGTTCCGGAGGGAGTTCACCCCTCCACTTT.

The chain couples TRBV5-1 to TRBJ1-3, with a weak D call TRBD1 (5 bases). V shed 4 bases and J shed 4 bases, with 12 bases lying between them. The CDR3 is made up of 14 amino acids. Per the germline V gene, CDR1 is SGHRS and CDR2 is YFSETQ. The CDR3 here is CASSPTGFGNTIYF. The CDR3 coding sequence is TGCGCCAGCAGCCCTACAGGTTTCGGAAACACCATATATTTT.

This sequence joins TRBV4-1 and TRBJ2-7, with 10 positions matching TRBD2. Looked up from germline, CDR1 is MGHRA and CDR2 is YSYEKL. V trimming: 1 base; J trimming: 3 bases; junction bases outside the gene matches: 6. The CDR3 length is 16 residues. This CDR3 is CASSQVSGRALYEQYF. CDR3 DNA sequence: TGCGCCAGCAGCCAAGTGAGCGGGAGGGCTCTCTACGAGCAGTACTTC.

The V call is TRBV13, the J call TRBJ1-2, with D unresolved. CDR3 size: 12 residues. In germline, CDR1 is PRHDT, CDR2 FYEKMQ (reference sequence). The V gene lost 3 bases and the J gene lost 5 bases, with 7 bases spanning the gap. The CDR3 protein is CASSFNTYGYTF. Written as DNA, the CDR3 is TGTGCCAGCAGCTTCAACACATATGGCTACACCTTC.

The chain combines TRBV28 with TRBJ1-4; 7 bases match TRBD1. The CDR3 contains 16 residues. The V gene's germline CDR1 is MDHEN and CDR2 SYDVKM. Losses at the gene ends were 3 bases for V and 7 bases for J; bases not matched to a gene: 11. The CDR3 reads CASSLGTGARSEKLFF. CDR3 sequence (DNA): TGTGCCAGCAGTTTGGGAACAGGGGCGCGGAGTGAAAAACTGTTTTTT.

The CDR3 loop reads CASSQAQTNSGNTIYF. The CDR3 coding sequence is TGTGCCAGCAGCCAGGCACAGACTAACTCTGGAAACACCATATATTTT. This sequence joins TRBV4-2 and TRBJ1-3; D not certain. V was shortened by 3 bases and J by 0 bases, with 12 bases between the two germline ends. Germline V gene lookup returns CDR1 LGHNA and CDR2 YNFKEQ. The CDR3 covers 16 residues.

In nucleotides, the CDR3 is TGTGCCAGCAGTACGGCGGCCGGCTACGAGCAGTACTTC. Translating it yields CASSTAAGYEQYF. The chain couples TRBV28 to TRBJ2-7; D is undetermined. This CDR3 comprises 13 residues. Germline lookup yields CDR1 MDHEN and CDR2 SYDVKM. The germline V and J ends were trimmed by 5 bases and 3 bases, with 11 bases remaining between them. Looking up the rest from reference TRBV28 and TRBJ2-7 gives the full variable domain: DVKVTQSSRYLVKRTGEKVFLECVQDMDHENMFWYRQDPGLGLRLIYFSYDVKMKEKGDIPEGYSVSREKKERFSLILESASTNQTSMYLCASSTAAGYEQYFGPGTRLTVT.

V gene TRBV21-1 combines with J gene TRBJ1-6. TRBV21-1 is noted as a pseudogene. CDR3 length: 16 residues. The CDR3 DNA reads as TGTGCCAGCAGCAAAGTCCGGGAGGGGGTTAATTCACCCCTCCACTTT. Protein product: CASSKVREGVNSPLHF.

The V call is TRBV5-4, the J call TRBJ1-2; TRBD1 agrees at 7 bases. In germline, CDR1 is SGHNT, CDR2 YYREEE (reference sequence). The CDR3 is 13 residues long. V lost 2 bases to trimming and J lost 6 bases; unmatched junction nucleotides: 4. The CDR3 sequence is CASSLGQDDGYTF. The CDR3, as DNA: TGTGCCAGCAGCTTAGGACAGGATGATGGCTACACCTTC.

V is TRBV5-1 and J is TRBJ2-7; 11 bases agree with TRBD1. The germline V gene has CDR1 SGHRS and CDR2 YFSETQ. The V gene end was trimmed by 0 bases and the J gene end by 6 bases; junction bases not matched to a gene: 5. There are 15 residues in the CDR3. The CDR3 bases are TGCGCCAGCAGCTTGGCGACCGGGACAGGGGGCGAGCAGTACTTC. It translates to CASSLATGTGGEQYF.

The V and J genes are TRBV6-5 and TRBJ2-7; 9 bases match TRBD2. CDR3 length: 14 amino acids. J lost 3 bases, V lost 4 bases, and 4 bases had no gene match. Germline assignment: CDR1 MNHEY and CDR2 SVGAGI. CDR3 amino acids: CASSSGTSYYEQYF. CDR3 DNA: TGTGCCAGCAGTTCCGGGACTAGCTACTACGAGCAGTACTTC.

This chain joins TRBV3-1 (or the pseudogene TRBV3-2) and TRBJ2-2, with 9 positions matching TRBD1. The CDR3 is made up of 15 amino acids. Germline CDR1 LGHDT, CDR2 YNNKEL (reference sequence). J gave up 5 bases and V 4 bases, and 5 bases lay outside the gene matches. The CDR3 DNA reads TGTGCCAGCAGCCCTCGGGACAGGGCGACCGGGGAGCTGTTTTTT. This codes for CASSPRDRATGELFF.

The chain has TRBV6-5 and TRBJ2-3; TRBD1 matches at 11 bases. This CDR3 spans 15 amino acids. The junction had 5 bases not matched to a gene; V was cut back by 6 bases and J by 3 bases. CDR1 and CDR2 from the germline V gene are MNHEY and SVGAGI. In DNA form, the CDR3 reads TGTGCCAGCAGGTTCCGGGACAGGGGGACAGATACGCAGTATTTT. Encoded protein: CASRFRDRGTDTQYF.

The V call is TRBV30, the J call TRBJ2-1; D remains ambiguous. CDR1 and CDR2 from the germline V gene are GTSNPN and SVGIG (reference sequence). This CDR3 is 13 amino acids long. Trimming pared 0 bases from V and 0 bases from J, leaving 3 bases between. CDR3 residues: CAWSVGSYNEQFF. The CDR3 DNA reads as TGTGCCTGGAGTGTCGGCTCCTACAATGAGCAGTTCTTC. Based on the CDR3 plus reference TRBV30 and TRBJ2-1, the full variable domain is SQTIHQWPATLVQPVGSPLSLECTVEGTSNPNLYWYRQAAGRGLQLLFYSVGIGQISSEVPQNLSASRPQDRQFILSSKKLLLSDSGFYLCAWSVGSYNEQFFGPGTRLTVL.

The V and J genes are TRBV5-1 and TRBJ2-1; D is ambiguous. This CDR3 has 14 residues. Trimming took 0 bases from V and 4 from J, leaving 8 bases between them. Germline CDR1 is SGHRS and CDR2 is YFSETQ. The CDR3 bases are TGCGCCAGCAGCTTGGAGACATTTTACAATGAGCAGTTCTTC. It encodes CASSLETFYNEQFF.

This clone was seen many times. The chain recombines TRBV28 with TRBJ2-7; a weak D match, TRBD1 (7 bases). The germline V gene has CDR1 MDHEN and CDR2 SYDVKM. The CDR3 extends over 11 amino acids. V gave up 10 bases and J gave up 6 bases, with 13 bases separating them. The CDR3 sequence: CATRGAPEQYF. The CDR3, as DNA: TGTGCCACCAGGGGGGCCCCCGAGCAGTACTTC.

V is TRBV24-1 and J is TRBJ2-1, with D possibly being TRBD1 (6 bases). V lost 3 bases and J 8 bases, leaving 16 bases between the germline ends. The CDR3 is 15 amino acids. Germline V gene sequence: CDR1 KGHDR, CDR2 SFDVKD. The CDR3, as DNA: TGTGCCACCAGTGATCCCAGGGGTCGGGGCGATGAGCAGTTCTTC. The encoded protein is CATSDPRGRGDEQFF.

The chain combines TRBV3-1 (or the pseudogene TRBV3-2) with TRBJ2-1; D may be TRBD1 (6 bases). Trimming cost V 8 bases and J 6 bases, with 14 bases left between them. CDR1 LGHDT and CDR2 YNNKEL come from the germline V gene (reference sequence). This CDR3 spans 13 amino acids. The CDR3 sequence: CASGLEGVNEQFF. CDR3 in DNA: TGTGCCAGCGGGCTAGAGGGGGTCAATGAGCAGTTCTTC.

The rearrangement uses TRBV10-1 and TRBJ1-1; D unclear. The CDR3 runs 15 residues. The ends were cut back, 2 bases at V and 10 bases at J, with 20 bases in the middle. CDR1 is WNHNN, CDR2 SYGVQD, per germline (reference sequence). The CDR3 loop is CASSEPGKGEEGAFF. DNA for the CDR3: TGCGCCAGCAGTGAGCCCGGAAAGGGTGAAGAGGGAGCTTTCTTT.

V usage is TRBV7-2 and J usage is TRBJ1-4, with a tentative D call TRBD1 (5 bases). The CDR3 length is 16 residues. Germline V gene sequence: CDR1 SGHTA, CDR2 FQGNSA. Trimming stripped 1 base from V and 5 bases from J, with 14 bases between. Here the CDR3 DNA reads TGTGCCAGCAGCTTAGTCGGCGGACAAGGAAATGAAAAACTGTTTTTT. It encodes CASSLVGGQGNEKLFF.

CDR3 sequence reads: CASSLWTGVAYEQYF. In DNA form, the CDR3 reads TGTGCCAGCAGCTTATGGACAGGGGTAGCCTACGAGCAGTACTTC. The J gene is TRBJ2-7, the V gene TRBV7-8; 9 nucleotides line up with TRBD1. Per germline, CDR1 SGHVS and CDR2 FQNEAQ. Trimming cost V 2 bases and J 2 bases; bases outside gene matches: 4. The CDR3 has 15 residues. The full variable domain, in which reference TRBV7-8 and TRBJ2-7 provide the parts outside the CDR3, is GAGVSQSPRYKVAKRGQDVALRCDPISGHVSLFWYQQALGQGPEFLTYFQNEAQLDKSGLPSDRFFAERPEGSVSTLKIQRTQQEDSAVYLCASSLWTGVAYEQYFGPGTRLTVT.

This clone was detected only a few times. This rearrangement joins TRBV29-1 to TRBJ2-1; 7 bases are shared with TRBD1. The ends lost 6 bases at V and 7 bases at J; junction bases unmatched: 3. CDR3 length: 11 amino acids. Germline CDR1 reads SQVTM; CDR2 reads ANQGSEA. The CDR3 bases are TGCAGCGTAGGCAGGGGGAATGAGCAGTTCTTC. Protein: CSVGRGNEQFF.

A few counts support this clone. The chain has TRBV18 and TRBJ2-3; 10 bases are a match to TRBD2. V shed 2 bases, J shed 0 bases, and the junction held 8 bases outside the gene matches. CDR1 KGHSH and CDR2 LQKENI come from the germline V gene. CDR3 length: 18 residues. CDR3 in amino acids: CASSPFASGGRSTDTQYF. DNA of the CDR3: TGTGCCAGCTCACCATTTGCTAGCGGGGGACGGAGCACAGATACGCAGTATTTT.

This clone came up many times. The chain uses TRBV6-2 or TRBV6-3 and TRBJ2-2; D is unresolved. The CDR3 has 13 residues. From germline, CDR1 is MNHEY and CDR2 SVGEGT. Between the trimmed V and J ends, which lost 6 bases and 6 bases, there was a span of 11 bases. CDR3 sequence reads: CASSVSSSGELFF. The CDR3 DNA reads as TGTGCCAGCAGCGTCTCGAGTTCCGGGGAGCTGTTTTTT.

The chain has TRBV10-3 and TRBJ1-2; TRBD1 is a possible D gene (5 bases). Trimming stripped 6 bases from V and 11 bases from J, with 13 bases between. This CDR3 is built from 11 residues. Germline-derived CDR1 and CDR2 are ENHRY and SYGVKD. The CDR3 loop reads CAISQLQGYTF. CDR3 DNA sequence: TGTGCCATCAGCCAACTTCAGGGTTACACCTTC.